These 18 T cell receptor beta chains were sequenced from one sample in a study of T cells in Graves' hyperthyroidism and ophthalmopathy. Amplified TCR beta CDR3 regions came from RNA transcripts. An initial round of RT-PCR targeting the TCR CDR3 relied on the HTBI primer set. One entry per CDR3 protein, called by TCRdb with MiXCR from the multiplex PCR reads. The sample has around 600,000 distinct CDR3 sequences; around 13% are singletons. The sample consisted of blood. The receptors derive from a woman between 50 and 59 years old with Graves' ophthalmopathy.

This chain connects TRBV3-1 to TRBJ2-1, with 11 bases matching TRBD2. This CDR3 region has 16 residues. Trimming took 3 bases from V and 4 from J; bases not matched to a gene: 5. Germline values: CDR1 LGHDT, CDR2 YNNKEL (reference sequence). CDR3 loop: CASSQRGTSGYNEQFF. CDR3 coding DNA: TGTGCCAGCAGCCAGAGAGGGACTAGCGGATACAATGAGCAGTTCTTC.

In its sample, this clonotype was seen many times. V usage is TRBV2 and J usage is TRBJ2-1; 13 bases match TRBD2. The CDR3 is 15 residues long. CDR1 is SNHLY and CDR2 is FYNNEI in the germline V gene. J gave up 8 bases and V 5 bases, and 6 bases lay outside the gene matches. As DNA, the CDR3 is TGTGCCAGCAGTAGGACTAGCGGGAGTACGGATGAGCAGTTCTTC. The encoded protein is CASSRTSGSTDEQFF.

V gene TRBV5-1 combines with J gene TRBJ1-3, with a tentative D call TRBD1 (5 bases). This CDR3 is 15 amino acids long. From germline, CDR1 is SGHRS and CDR2 YFSETQ. V was trimmed by 4 bases and J by 2 bases, leaving 13 bases between them. CDR3: CASSRTGTTGNTIYF. The CDR3 DNA sequence: TGCGCCAGCAGCAGAACCGGGACTACTGGAAACACCATATATTTT.

The V and J genes are TRBV11-2 and TRBJ2-7, with TRBD2 matching over 13 bases. The CDR3 covers 16 residues. V shed 6 bases and J 2 bases; nucleotides not matched to a gene: 7. Germline V lookup: CDR1 SGHAT, CDR2 FQNNGV. The CDR3 nucleotides read TGTGCCAGCAGACCCGGGACTAGCGGGATCGCCTACGAGCAGTACTTC. This encodes CASRPGTSGIAYEQYF.

This clonotype was observed a handful of times. The chain recombines TRBV4-1 with TRBJ2-5, with TRBD1 as a possible D gene (5 bases). Germline CDR1 is MGHRA and CDR2 is YSYEKL. The CDR3 has 14 residues. V was shortened by 5 bases and J by 5 bases, with 15 bases between the two germline ends. Written as DNA, the CDR3 is TGCGCCAGCAGCGAACTCCCAGGGCGGGAGACCCAGTACTTC. Its protein is CASSELPGRETQYF.

This clonotype appeared many times. The gene calls are TRBV6-2 or TRBV6-3 and TRBJ1-1, with D hard to call. Per the germline V gene, CDR1 is MNHEY and CDR2 is SVGEGT. This CDR3 spans 11 amino acids. V was trimmed by 9 bases and J by 7 bases, leaving 12 bases between them. DNA for the CDR3: TGTGCCAGTGGAGTAGATAGTGAAGCTTTCTTT. Translating it yields CASGVDSEAFF.

CDR3 amino acids: CASSLVGRELPEYEQYF. Written as DNA, the CDR3 is TGTGCCAGCAGCTTGGTGGGGCGGGAGCTTCCGGAGTACGAGCAGTACTTC. The gene calls are TRBV5-4 and TRBJ2-7; 7 bases line up with TRBD2. CDR1 is SGHNT, CDR2 YYREEE, per germline (reference sequence). With V trimmed by 0 bases and J by 4 bases, 13 bases remained unmatched. The length of the CDR3 is 17 residues.

There are a few counts of this clonotype. The CDR3 DNA is TGCAGCGTGGGACTAGCGAACGAGCAGTACTTC. The encoded protein is CSVGLANEQYF. The V and J genes are TRBV29-1 and TRBJ2-7; 10 positions agree with TRBD2. Trimming at V came to 6 bases and at J to 5 bases, leaving 1 base not matched to a gene. The CDR3 covers 11 residues. Per germline, CDR1 SQVTM and CDR2 ANQGSEA.

This clonotype came up a few times. This sequence joins TRBV4-1 and TRBJ2-7, with D possibly matching TRBD1 (6 bases). CDR1 is MGHRA, CDR2 YSYEKL, per germline. The CDR3 runs to 16 residues. V lost 1 base and J 3 bases, leaving 16 bases between the germline ends. The CDR3, as DNA: TGCGCCAGCAGCCAAGCAGGCAGGGGTCGGATCTACGAGCAGTACTTC. It is translated as CASSQAGRGRIYEQYF.

This clonotype was found a few times. The chain is built from TRBV15 and TRBJ2-6; TRBD1 is a possible D gene (5 bases). The CDR3 covers 19 residues. Between the trimmed V and J ends, which lost 1 base and 0 bases, there was a span of 16 bases. Germline assignment: CDR1 LNHNV and CDR2 YYDKDF (reference sequence). The CDR3 spells CATSRVTTVTLSGANVLTF. In DNA, the CDR3 is TGTGCCACCAGCAGAGTTACGACAGTCACCCTCTCTGGGGCCAACGTCCTGACTTTC.

This clonotype was detected ten times or more. The V and J genes are TRBV28 and TRBJ2-7; 16 bases align to TRBD2. In germline, CDR1 is MDHEN, CDR2 SYDVKM. Trimming took 4 bases from V and 1 from J; bases not matched to a gene: 7. The CDR3 contains 18 residues. The chain's CDR3 is CASSSEGTSGRASYEQYF. The CDR3 DNA is TGTGCCAGCAGTTCCGAGGGGACTAGCGGGAGGGCATCCTACGAGCAGTACTTC.

This clonotype was counted between two and nine times. The chain combines TRBV27 with TRBJ2-3, with D perhaps TRBD1 or TRBD2 (6 bases each). The germline V and J ends were trimmed by 3 bases and 5 bases, with 12 bases remaining between them. Germline loops: CDR1 MNHEY, CDR2 SMNVEV (reference sequence). The CDR3 totals 14 residues. CDR3 sequence (DNA): TGTGCCAGCAGTTTCCTACAGGGAGGAGATACGCAGTATTTT. Its translation is CASSFLQGGDTQYF.

This rearrangement joins TRBV19 to TRBJ1-5; 7 bases fit TRBD1. Germline V CDR1 and CDR2: LNHDA, SQIVND (reference sequence). The ends lost 7 bases at V and 0 bases at J; junction bases unmatched: 3. The CDR3 runs 14 residues. The CDR3 nucleotides are TGTGCCAGTACCCGGACAGGTAGCAATCAGCCCCAGCATTTT. Its translation is CASTRTGSNQPQHF. Supplemented by reference TRBV19 and TRBJ1-5, the full variable domain reads DGGITQSPKYLFRKEGQNVTLSCEQNLNHDAMYWYRQDPGQGLRLIYYSQIVNDFQKGDIAEGYSVSREKKESFPLTVTSAQKNPTAFYLCASTRTGSNQPQHFGDGTRLSIL.

This clonotype was observed a few times. The chain is built from TRBV4-2 and TRBJ2-5; no clear D. CDR1 LGHNA and CDR2 YNFKEQ come from the germline V gene. This CDR3 contains 13 residues. V dropped 6 bases and J dropped 4 bases, with 12 bases sitting between them. The CDR3, as DNA: TGTGCCAGCAGTCGCTTTGGGGTAGAGACCCAGTACTTC. Protein: CASSRFGVETQYF.

This clonotype showed up many times. The chain carries TRBV6-1 and TRBJ2-7, with 9 bases lining up with TRBD1. Germline values: CDR1 MNHNS, CDR2 SASEGT. This CDR3 is 12 amino acids long. The CDR3 spells CATGTGFLEQYF. Written as DNA, the CDR3 is TGTGCAACCGGGACAGGGTTCTTGGAGCAGTACTTC.

The chain employs TRBV25-1 and TRBJ2-5; unclear D gene. The CDR3 loop spans 15 amino acids. CDR1 and CDR2 (germline): MGHDK, SYGVNS. With 9 bases removed from V and 0 bases from J, the gap between germline ends came to 17 bases. The CDR3 protein is CASHRISDNQETQYF. In DNA form, the CDR3 reads TGTGCCAGTCATCGAATAAGTGACAACCAAGAGACCCAGTACTTC.

The sample holds many counts of this clonotype. This CDR3 reads CASSRRDRGPQNIQYF. The CDR3 nucleotides read TGTGCCAGCAGTCGACGAGACAGGGGGCCCCAAAACATTCAGTACTTC. The genes are TRBV6-2 or TRBV6-3 and TRBJ2-4, with TRBD1 identical over 10 bases. Germline trimming cut 5 bases from V and 5 bases from J; bases unmatched to any gene: 9. In germline, CDR1 is MNHEY, CDR2 SVGEGT. There are 16 residues in the CDR3.

As to this clonotype: Germline is not matched at one junction end, which may reflect a read error. V is TRBV12-3 or TRBV12-4 and J is TRBJ2-2, with a tentative D call TRBD2 (5 bases). This CDR3 spans 15 amino acids. The chain's CDR3 is CASSLGGSNTGEPFF. DNA of the CDR3: TGTGCCAGCAGTTTAGGCGGATCGAACACCGGGGAGCCGTTTTTT.